These 32 T cell receptor beta chains came from one sample sequenced in a study of T cells in women clearing cervical HPV infection. Sequencing was performed with immunoSEQ multiplex PCR; in TCRdb, only in-frame clones are kept and a portion is missing. Its table records about 34,000 clones. Sequencing was carried out using blood buffy coat. The receptors come from a woman between 18 and 70 years old with a cervical HPV16 infection that either progressed to CIN3+ or cleared (not recorded which).

On this clone: The missing CDR3 end, 3 residues past where the read stops, is filled in from the germline J gene. The rearrangement joins TRBV2 to TRBJ1-1; 8 bases are a match to TRBD1. The CDR3 has 13 amino acids. V was clipped by 10 bases and J by 5 bases; unmatched bases: 9. Germline loops: CDR1 SNHLY, CDR2 FYNNEI. The DNA read from the CDR3 is TGTGCCAACGCTGACAGGGGAAGGACTGAA. It encodes CANADRGRTE. The complete CDR3 sequence is CANADRGRTEAFF.

With respect to this clone: The read ends 3 residues shy of where the CDR3 ends; the end is completed using the germline J gene. The rearrangement uses TRBV20-1 and TRBJ1-1; the match to TRBD1 covers 7 bases. Germline values: CDR1 DFQATT, CDR2 SNEGSKA (reference sequence). The CDR3 has 18 amino acids. Losses at the gene ends were 1 base for V and 0 bases for J; bases not matched to a gene: 14. The CDR3 bases that were read are TGCAGTGCTAGAGTTGGGGGACAGACTTTTAACATGAACACTGAA. It yields the protein CSARVGGQTFNMNTE. The entire CDR3 protein is CSARVGGQTFNMNTEAFF.

Concerning this clone itself: Sequencing ends 3 residues short of the CDR3 end; the germline J gene provides the rest. The V and J genes are TRBV20-1 and TRBJ1-2; 8 positions match TRBD1. The CDR3 has 14 residues. Germline V gene sequence: CDR1 DFQATT, CDR2 SNEGSKA (reference sequence). The covered CDR3 bases are TGCAGTGCTAGGGTACAGGGGGACCGGCGCGGC. The encoded protein is CSARVQGDRRG. The CDR3, in full, reads CSARVQGDRRGYTF.

A note on this clone: The sequenced fragment ends 3 residues before the CDR3 boundary, so the rest is inferred from the germline J gene. The chain couples TRBV7-2 to TRBJ2-2; D possibly corresponds to TRBD2 (5 bases). V was shortened by 1 base and J by 1 base, with 7 bases between the two germline ends. This CDR3 region has 15 residues. Germline V gene data show CDR1 as SGHTA and CDR2 as FQGNSA. The CDR3: CASSLVRGNTGELFF. The CDR3 bases that were read are TGTGCCAGCAGCTTAGTTCGGGGGAACACCGGGGAG.

A remark on this clone: The read halts 3 residues ahead of the CDR3 end, with the missing end drawn from the germline J gene. This rearrangement joins TRBV2 to TRBJ2-3; maybe TRBD1 (5 bases). The germline V gene has CDR1 SNHLY and CDR2 FYNNEI. The CDR3 covers 13 residues. The CDR3 bases that were read are TGTGCCAGCATCCCGACAGTGCTGGAGACG. Amino acids: CASIPTVLET. The entire CDR3 protein reads CASIPTVLETQYF. The full variable domain, in which reference TRBV2 and TRBJ2-3 provide the parts outside the CDR3, is EPEVTQTPSHQVTQMGQEVILRCVPISNHLYFYWYRQILGQKVEFLVSFYNNEISEKSEIFDDQFSVERPDGSNFTLKIRSTKLEDSAMYFCASIPTVLETQYFGPGTRLTVL.

Of note for this clone: The sequenced fragment ends 3 residues before the CDR3 boundary, so the rest is inferred from the germline J gene. The J gene is TRBJ1-1, the V gene TRBV2; possible D gene TRBD1, 5 bases. The V gene's germline CDR1 is SNHLY and CDR2 FYNNEI. The V gene lost 6 bases and the J gene lost 5 bases, with 16 bases spanning the gap. The CDR3 spans 14 residues. The sequenced part of the CDR3 DNA is TGTGCCAGCAGGGGGGGTGTCGCGTATACTGAA. As protein: CASRGGVAYTE. The whole CDR3 sequence is CASRGGVAYTEAFF.

In regard to this clone: The read stops 3 residues short of the end of the CDR3; the missing end is completed from the germline J gene. The chain is built from TRBV28 and TRBJ1-1, with D perhaps TRBD1 (5 bases). CDR1 is MDHEN, CDR2 SYDVKM, per germline. This CDR3 is 12 amino acids long. V was shortened by 2 bases and J by 4 bases, with 5 bases between the two germline ends. The sequenced CDR3 bases are TGTGCCAGCAGTTTACAGGGCACTGAA. Protein: CASSLQGTE. The entire CDR3 protein is CASSLQGTEAFF.

On this clone itself: The CDR3 extends 3 residues past the end of the read, so its final part is completed from the germline J gene. This chain uses TRBV27 with TRBJ2-3; 10 positions match TRBD1. Germline V gene data show CDR1 as MNHEY and CDR2 as SMNVEV (reference sequence). The CDR3 runs to 16 residues. The junction had 6 bases not matched to a gene; V was cut back by 2 bases and J by 4 bases. Here the CDR3 reads CASSLNPTGGSDTQYF. The part of the CDR3 DNA that was read is TGTGCCAGCAGTTTAAATCCGACAGGGGGCTCAGATACG.

With respect to this clone: The sequenced fragment ends 3 residues before the CDR3 boundary, so the rest is inferred from the germline J gene. This chain uses TRBV7-6 with TRBJ2-2; D is uncertain. The CDR3 runs to 16 residues. CDR1 and CDR2 from the germline V gene are SGHVS and FNYEAQ. The CDR3 loop reads CASSLEKGYGNEKLFF. The CDR3 DNA, read in part, is TGTGCCAGCAGCTTGGAAAAGGGCTATGGTAATGAAAAG. The variable domain in full, with the rest retrieved from reference TRBV7-6 and TRBJ2-2, is GAGVSQSPRYKVTKRGQDVALRCDPISGHVSLYWYRQALGQGPEFLTYFNYEAQQDKSGLPNDRFSAERPEGSISTLTIQRTEQRDSAMYRCASSLEKGYGNEKLFFGEGSRLTVL.

In regard to this clone: The read stops 3 residues short of the end of the CDR3; the missing end is completed from the germline J gene. The chain links TRBV27 to TRBJ2-5; the match to TRBD1 covers 7 bases. The V segment lost 2 bases and the J segment 3 bases; nucleotides outside the gene matches: 0. Germline V gene sequence: CDR1 MNHEY, CDR2 SMNVEV (reference sequence). The CDR3 is made up of 13 amino acids. CDR3 sequence: CASSLDREETQYF. CDR3 DNA (partial): TGTGCCAGCAGTTTAGACAGGGAAGAGACC.

To note about this clone: The sequence runs out 3 residues before the end of the CDR3; the remainder is reconstructed from the germline J gene. The chain combines TRBV19 with TRBJ2-4; no definite D call. This CDR3 is 13 amino acids long. The germline V gene encodes CDR1 LNHDA and CDR2 SQIVND (reference sequence). CDR3 DNA, as far as it was read: TGTGCCAGTAGTATAGCAAGAGTCTATGGT. Translating it yields CASSIARVYG. The complete CDR3 reads CASSIARVYGQYF.

Details on this clone: The read ends 3 residues early relative to the CDR3; the germline J gene fills the gap. The gene calls are TRBV2 and TRBJ1-1; a possible D gene is TRBD1 (6 bases). CDR3 length: 14 residues. The V end was cut by 7 bases, the J end by 4 bases, with 16 bases between. Germline assignment: CDR1 SNHLY and CDR2 FYNNEI. The CDR3 bases that were read are TGTGCCAGCACGCCGGAAAGGGGGGGCACTGAA. This encodes CASTPERGGTE. The whole CDR3 region reads CASTPERGGTEAFF. Complete variable domain (other parts from reference TRBV2 and TRBJ1-1): EPEVTQTPSHQVTQMGQEVILRCVPISNHLYFYWYRQILGQKVEFLVSFYNNEISEKSEIFDDQFSVERPDGSNFTLKIRSTKLEDSAMYFCASTPERGGTEAFFGQGTRLTVV.

Frequency places this clone as medium-sized. CDR3: CASSSTSSSLSGELFF. The sequenced part of the CDR3 DNA is TGTGCCAGCTCATCGACTAGCTCAAGCCTTTCCGGGGAG. This sequence joins TRBV18 and TRBJ2-2, with 7 bases that match TRBD2. The read is 3 residues too short to cover the CDR3 end, so that end is filled in from the germline J gene. Germline trimming cut 5 bases from V and 6 bases from J; bases unmatched to any gene: 12. This CDR3 region has 16 residues. Germline loops: CDR1 KGHSH, CDR2 LQKENI.

Comment on this clone: The CDR3 is cut off 3 residues early in the read; its end comes from the germline J gene. The chain recombines TRBV2 with TRBJ2-3, with a weak D call TRBD2 (7 bases). This CDR3 region has 14 residues. The germline V gene has CDR1 SNHLY and CDR2 FYNNEI. The CDR3 loop reads CASSGGTGRETQYF. The CDR3 bases that were read are TGTGCCAGCAGTGGGGGCACAGGGAGGGAGACG.

Concerning this clone: The read terminates 3 residues ahead of where the CDR3 ends, so the germline J gene completes it. V usage is TRBV29-1 and J usage is TRBJ2-5; D is undetermined. The CDR3 is 13 amino acids. Germline V gene lookup returns CDR1 SQVTM and CDR2 ANQGSEA. Deletions cut 1 base from V and 5 bases from J, with 11 bases between. CDR3 DNA (partial): TGCAGCGTTGAAGGCCCAAGGCGGGAGACC. This encodes CSVEGPRRET. The entire CDR3 protein reads CSVEGPRRETQYF.

About this clone: The read ends 3 residues shy of where the CDR3 ends; the end is completed using the germline J gene. The chain recombines TRBV20-1 with TRBJ2-2, with D unresolved. Per germline, CDR1 DFQATT and CDR2 SNEGSKA (reference sequence). The CDR3 loop spans 16 amino acids. The CDR3 sequence is CSARDKSGRYNSPLFF. Partial CDR3 DNA: TGCAGTGCTAGAGACAAATCTGGCCGTTATAATTCACCG.

On this clone: The read falls 3 residues short of the CDR3 end, and the missing part is taken from the germline J gene. The gene calls are TRBV19 and TRBJ2-3; TRBD2 matches 9 bases. CDR1 is LNHDA and CDR2 is SQIVND in the germline V gene (reference sequence). The CDR3 has 14 residues. J was trimmed by 6 bases and V by 6 bases; bases with no gene match: 7. CDR3 sequence: CASRERGGADTQYF. The sequenced part of the CDR3 DNA is TGTGCCAGTAGGGAACGCGGGGGGGCGGATACG. Complete variable domain (other parts from reference TRBV19 and TRBJ2-3): DGGITQSPKYLFRKEGQNVTLSCEQNLNHDAMYWYRQDPGQGLRLIYYSQIVNDFQKGDIAEGYSVSREKKESFPLTVTSAQKNPTAFYLCASRERGGADTQYFGPGTRLTVL.

As for this clone: The read finishes 3 residues shy of the CDR3 end, and the germline J gene is used to complete it. The chain combines TRBV7-2 with TRBJ2-3; TRBD2 agrees at 7 bases. Germline V gene sequence: CDR1 SGHTA, CDR2 FQGNSA. The length of the CDR3 is 14 residues. This CDR3 reads CASSPAVGRETQYF. The sequenced part of the CDR3 DNA is TGTGCCAGCAGTCCCGCGGTAGGGCGGGAGACG.

Partial CDR3 DNA: TGTGCCAGCAGCTCGGACAGGGGGATCGCAGATACG. It encodes CASSSDRGIADT. The CDR3 in full is CASSSDRGIADTQYF. The chain has TRBV7-8 and TRBJ2-3, with 10 bases that match TRBD1. The read finishes 3 residues shy of the CDR3 end, and the germline J gene is used to complete it. Germline lookup yields CDR1 SGHVS and CDR2 FQNEAQ. V lost 4 bases to trimming and J lost 4 bases; unmatched junction nucleotides: 5. The CDR3 is made up of 15 amino acids.

To note about this clone: The CDR3 end lies 3 residues beyond the end of the read and is filled in from the germline J gene. V usage is TRBV2 and J usage is TRBJ2-5, with 10 bases aligning to TRBD1. The CDR3 consists of 15 residues. Trimming cost V 8 bases and J 5 bases; bases outside gene matches: 11. The germline CDR1 and CDR2 sequences are SNHLY and FYNNEI. The covered CDR3 bases are TGTGCCAGCGGGGACAGGGGCGTGGGGGCTGAGACC. Encoded protein: CASGDRGVGAET. From start to end, the CDR3 is CASGDRGVGAETQYF.

On this clone: From the germline J gene comes the end of the CDR3, since the read stops 3 residues before it. The chain carries TRBV7-2 and TRBJ1-2; TRBD1 matches 7 bases. The germline CDR1 and CDR2 sequences are SGHTA and FQGNSA. The CDR3 spans 14 residues. The part of the CDR3 DNA that was read is TGTGCCAGCAGCACGAACAGGGGACGAGAGACC. Amino acids: CASSTNRGRET. The complete CDR3 sequence is CASSTNRGRETYTF.

For this clone: Read coverage stops 3 residues before the CDR3 terminus; the germline J gene supplies the remainder. This chain joins TRBV19 and TRBJ1-2; 8 bases match TRBD1. Germline V CDR1 and CDR2: LNHDA, SQIVND (reference sequence). CDR3 length: 13 residues. The CDR3 here is CASTGQGFYDYTF. The CDR3 bases that were read are TGTGCCAGTACCGGACAGGGTTTCTACGAC.

This CDR3 is CASSSTGTGNQPQYF. The part of the CDR3 DNA that was read is TGTGCCAGTAGTTCTACCGGGACAGGCAATCAGCCG. The genes are TRBV19 and TRBJ2-3; 8 nucleotides match TRBD1. The read falls 3 residues short of the CDR3 end, and the missing part is taken from the germline J gene. The V gene's germline CDR1 is LNHDA and CDR2 SQIVND (reference sequence). The CDR3 length is 15 residues.

Notes on this clone: The read finishes 3 residues shy of the CDR3 end, and the germline J gene is used to complete it. The gene calls are TRBV4-1 and TRBJ2-5; D possibly corresponds to TRBD2 (6 bases). CDR3 size: 13 residues. CDR1 and CDR2 from the germline V gene are MGHRA and YSYEKL. The V end lost 5 bases, the J end lost 2 bases, and 9 bases lay between the germline ends. CDR3 protein: CASSGDSQETQYF. Partial CDR3 DNA: TGCGCCAGCAGCGGGGACTCTCAAGAGACC.

About this clone: From the germline J gene comes the end of the CDR3, since the read stops 3 residues before it. The J gene is TRBJ2-4, the V gene TRBV25-1, with 9 bases aligning to TRBD1. CDR1 MGHDK and CDR2 SYGVNS come from the germline V gene. This CDR3 has 15 amino acids. CDR3 DNA, as far as it was read: TGTGCCAGCAGTGAACCGGACAGGGGTCCATATGGT. Translated, it gives CASSEPDRGPYG. The full CDR3 protein reads CASSEPDRGPYGQYF.

Note on this clone: The observed sequence ends 3 residues before the CDR3 terminus, with the missing tail filled in from the germline J gene. V usage is TRBV19 and J usage is TRBJ1-2; a possible D gene is TRBD1 (5 bases). The CDR3 spans 16 residues. Germline CDR1 LNHDA, CDR2 SQIVND (reference sequence). The CDR3 DNA, read in part, is TGTGCCAGTAGTTTCAGGACTAGCGGGGGAGGTAACGAC. It specifies CASSFRTSGGGND. From start to end, the CDR3 is CASSFRTSGGGNDYTF.

In the case of this clone: The read terminates 3 residues before the CDR3 end, so the remaining end is supplied by the germline J gene. This chain links TRBV7-3 with TRBJ1-4, with TRBD1 matching over 7 bases. Germline CDR1 and CDR2: SGHTA and FQGTGA. This CDR3 comprises 14 residues. Incomplete CDR3 DNA: TGTGCCAGCAGCTTGACAGGGCGGAATTCACCA. Its translation: CASSLTGRNSP. The whole CDR3 reads CASSLTGRNSPLFF.

As for this clone: The read ends 3 residues early relative to the CDR3; the germline J gene fills the gap. The genes are TRBV9 and TRBJ1-1; 7 nucleotides agree with TRBD1. The junction had 4 bases not matched to a gene; V was cut back by 0 bases and J by 5 bases. The CDR3 is 14 residues long. Germline values: CDR1 SGDLS, CDR2 YYNGEE. This CDR3 reads CASSVGGGWTEAFF. CDR3 bases read: TGTGCCAGCAGCGTAGGAGGGGGCTGGACTGAA.

Comment on this clone: The read is 3 residues too short to cover the CDR3 end, so that end is filled in from the germline J gene. The chain employs TRBV7-2 and TRBJ2-3; D is possibly TRBD2 (7 bases). Per the germline V gene, CDR1 is SGHTA and CDR2 is FQGNSA. This CDR3 region has 15 residues. CDR3 sequence reads: CASSLGWGGQETQYF. Incomplete CDR3 DNA: TGTGCCAGCAGCTTAGGTTGGGGGGGACAAGAGACG.

In regard to this clone: The observed sequence ends 3 residues before the CDR3 terminus, with the missing tail filled in from the germline J gene. The V call is TRBV5-1, the J call TRBJ2-1, with TRBD2 matching over 7 bases. CDR1 SGHRS and CDR2 YFSETQ come from the germline V gene. The CDR3 spans 15 residues. The V and J ends lost 6 bases and 3 bases, in that order; junction bases with no gene match: 9. The CDR3: CASIAMASGYNEQFF. The covered CDR3 bases are TGCGCCAGCATTGCCATGGCTAGCGGCTACAATGAG.

Notes on this clone: The read ends 3 residues shy of where the CDR3 ends; the end is completed using the germline J gene. The chain employs TRBV6-1 and TRBJ2-5, with a tentative D call TRBD1 (5 bases). The germline V gene encodes CDR1 MNHNS and CDR2 SASEGT. The CDR3 runs 15 residues. V lost 0 bases and J lost 5, with 13 bases in between. Partial CDR3 DNA: TGTGCCAGCAGTGAAGCCGACAGAAGCAGGGAGACC. Amino acid sequence: CASSEADRSRET. From start to end, the CDR3 is CASSEADRSRETQYF.

With respect to this clone: The read ends 3 residues shy of where the CDR3 ends; the end is completed using the germline J gene. V is TRBV2 and J is TRBJ1-1; a possible D gene is TRBD1 (6 bases). V lost 2 bases and J 1 base, leaving 8 bases between the germline ends. There are 14 residues in the CDR3. Germline lookup yields CDR1 SNHLY and CDR2 FYNNEI. The DNA read from the CDR3 is TGTGCCAGCAGTGAAACAGGGTCGAACACTGAA. Protein product: CASSETGSNTE. The whole CDR3 reads CASSETGSNTEAFF.